The rows below give T cell receptor beta chains drawn from one sample of a study of blood T cells in healthy people across ages. TCRdb re-called the 5' RACE reads through MiXCR, storing one row per CDR3 protein. The sample carries 1,300,000 or so distinct CDR3 sequences, 45% to 70% recorded once. Sequenced sample: blood. All receptors come from a young man in good health. Each CDR3 is given with its conserved first and last residue. Fields, in order: V gene, J gene, D gene, clone size, CDR3 protein, CDR3 DNA. A D gene is named only where the DNA matches it firmly. Part of the rows lack a size; the others show once, few, many or a class for expanded clones.

TRBV2	TRBJ1-6	-	few	CASKPTGHSPLHF	TGTGCCAGCAAGCCCACGGGGCATTCACCCCTCCACTTT
TRBV6-2/TRBV6-3	TRBJ2-1	-	-	CASSYSPAWDEQFF	TGTGCCAGCAGTTACTCCCCAGCATGGGATGAGCAGTTCTTC
TRBV20-1	TRBJ2-1	TRBD2	-	CSAGIPTLGLAGETSYNEQFF	TGCAGTGCGGGGATTCCTACATTGGGACTAGCGGGAGAAACCTCCTACAATGAGCAGTTCTTC
TRBV7-9	TRBJ2-5	-	-	CASSPYSPAETQYF	TGTGCCAGCAGCCCCTACTCTCCGGCGGAGACCCAGTACTTC
TRBV25-1	TRBJ2-7	-	-	CASSGEVEQYF	TGTGCCAGCAGTGGAGAGGTCGAGCAGTACTTC
TRBV27	TRBJ1-2	TRBD1	few	CASASGTGVFGYTF	TGTGCCAGCGCTTCCGGGACAGGTGTGTTTGGCTACACCTTC
TRBV20-1	TRBJ2-3	-	-	CSVSLVGVRADTQYF	TGCAGTGTTTCCCTCGTGGGGGTAAGGGCGGATACGCAGTATTTT
TRBV12-3/TRBV12-4	TRBJ2-7	TRBD1	-	CASSETGKSYEQYF	TGTGCCAGCAGTGAGACAGGGAAGTCCTACGAGCAGTACTTC
TRBV5-5	TRBJ2-7	-	-	CASTSGDFYEQYF	TGTGCCAGCACTTCAGGGGATTTCTACGAGCAGTACTTC
TRBV5-1	TRBJ2-3	TRBD1	-	CASSFGQGFTDTQYF	TGCGCCAGCAGCTTCGGACAGGGTTTCACAGATACGCAGTATTTT
TRBV24-1	TRBJ1-2	-	-	CATSSRLDGYTF	TGTGCCACCAGTAGTAGGCTCGATGGCTACACCTTC
TRBV6-6	TRBJ2-1	-	-	CASSDLQGYEQFF	TGTGCCAGCAGTGACCTTCAGGGGTATGAGCAGTTCTTC
TRBV7-9	TRBJ2-5	TRBD2	few	CASSLLAGGLQETQYF	TGTGCCAGCAGCTTACTAGCGGGGGGACTCCAAGAGACCCAGTACTTC
TRBV5-5	TRBJ1-6	-	few	CASSTDRINGFYNSPLHF	TGTGCCAGCAGCACCGACAGGATCAACGGTTTCTATAATTCACCCCTCCACTTT
TRBV6-6	TRBJ1-6	-	-	CASSYSKTGYEPLHF	TGTGCCAGCAGTTACTCGAAGACCGGGTACGAACCCCTCCACTTT
TRBV5-1	TRBJ2-3	TRBD2	-	CASSLDASGYNTDTQYF	TGCGCCAGCAGCTTGGATGCTAGCGGGTACAACACAGATACGCAGTATTTT
TRBV4-1	TRBJ2-7	-	few	CASSQDVGTRIIYEQYF	TGCGCCAGCAGCCAAGATGTCGGCACCCGCATAATCTACGAGCAGTACTTC
TRBV4-3	TRBJ1-2	-	-	CASSQVDSRGANYGYTF	TGCGCCAGCAGCCAAGTTGACAGTAGGGGGGCTAACTATGGCTACACCTTC
TRBV7-6	TRBJ2-2	TRBD1	few	CASSWTGLGTGELFF	TGTGCCAGCAGCTGGACAGGGCTGGGCACCGGGGAGCTGTTTTTT
TRBV25-1	TRBJ2-3	TRBD1	few	CASSESTGSITDTQYF	TGTGCCAGCAGTGAATCGACAGGGTCCATCACAGATACGCAGTATTTT
TRBV10-3	TRBJ1-5	TRBD1	-	CAISGGQGNQPRHF	TGTGCCATCAGTGGGGGACAGGGCAATCAGCCCCGGCATTTT
TRBV7-2	TRBJ2-1	TRBD2	-	CASSSVAGEANNEQFF	TGTGCCAGCAGCTCCGTAGCGGGAGAGGCAAACAATGAGCAGTTCTTC
TRBV29-1	TRBJ2-5	-	-	CNVLGLQETQYF	TGCAACGTTCTGGGGTTGCAAGAGACCCAGTACTTC
TRBV7-9	TRBJ2-7	TRBD2	-	CASSSGGPFYEQYF	TGTGCCAGCAGCTCGGGGGGACCCTTTTACGAGCAGTACTTC
TRBV20-1	TRBJ2-7	TRBD2	-	CSARTTSGEIYEQYF	TGCAGTGCTCGTACGACTAGCGGGGAGATCTACGAGCAGTACTTC
TRBV6-5	TRBJ1-5	-	few	CASKGGTHQPQHF	TGTGCCAGCAAGGGCGGGACACATCAGCCCCAGCATTTT
TRBV6-6	TRBJ2-1	TRBD2	-	CASSSSGGPEQFF	TGTGCCAGCAGTTCTAGCGGGGGGCCTGAGCAGTTCTTC
TRBV20-1	TRBJ2-7	TRBD2	-	CSANILSGRESYEQYF	TGCAGTGCTAACATTCTTAGCGGGAGGGAGTCCTACGAGCAGTACTTC
TRBV13	TRBJ1-5	-	-	CASSLQRQPQHF	TGTGCCAGCAGCTTACAGCGGCAGCCCCAGCATTTT
TRBV19	TRBJ1-2	-	-	CASTPGYEDYGYTF	TGTGCCAGTACACCGGGATACGAAGACTATGGCTACACCTTC
TRBV4-1	TRBJ1-6	TRBD1	-	CASSQRQGEGSPLHF	TGCGCCAGCAGCCAGCGACAGGGAGAGGGTTCACCCCTCCACTTT
TRBV6-6	TRBJ2-1	TRBD2	-	CASSTTSSSAEGEQFF	TGTGCCAGCAGCACGACTAGCTCCTCCGCCGAAGGGGAGCAGTTCTTC
TRBV4-1	TRBJ1-2	TRBD1	few	CASSQGSGTGAGYTF	TGCGCCAGCAGCCAAGGTTCCGGGACAGGGGCTGGCTACACCTTC
TRBV7-7	TRBJ2-5	TRBD2	-	CASSLGISGAQETQYF	TGTGCTAGCAGCTTAGGGATTAGCGGGGCTCAAGAGACCCAGTACTTC
TRBV27	TRBJ2-2	TRBD2	-	CASSRYSGISGELFF	TGTGCCAGCAGCAGGTATAGCGGGATCTCCGGGGAGCTGTTTTTT
TRBV20-1	TRBJ1-6	TRBD1	-	CSAPGQGRSPLHF	TGCAGTGCCCCCGGACAGGGTCGATCACCCCTCCACTTT
TRBV14	TRBJ2-1	-	-	CASSYQRYYNEQFF	TGTGCCAGCAGCTATCAGCGGTATTACAATGAGCAGTTCTTC
TRBV20-1	TRBJ2-1	TRBD2	-	CSATKTSGPQNEQFF	TGCAGTGCTACCAAGACTAGCGGTCCTCAAAATGAGCAGTTCTTC
TRBV20-1	TRBJ2-1	TRBD2	-	CSASDLAGGSNEQFF	TGCAGTGCTAGCGATCTGGCGGGAGGCAGCAATGAGCAGTTCTTC
TRBV10-3	TRBJ2-6	TRBD2	few	CAISVGTSGRYGANVLTF	TGTGCCATCAGTGTCGGGACTAGCGGGAGATATGGGGCCAACGTCCTGACTTTC
TRBV11-2	TRBJ2-7	-	-	CASSSPLVEPEQYF	TGTGCCAGCAGCTCTCCACTGGTCGAACCCGAGCAGTACTTC
TRBV15	TRBJ2-4	TRBD1	-	CATYDRGLDIQYF	TGTGCCACATATGACAGGGGGCTAGACATTCAGTACTTC
TRBV12-3/TRBV12-4	TRBJ2-2	-	once	CASSLAGVGGELFF	TGTGCCAGCAGTTTAGCGGGAGTGGGCGGGGAGCTGTTTTTT
TRBV7-6	TRBJ1-6	-	-	CASSLAEGDNSPLHF	TGTGCCAGCAGCTTAGCAGAGGGGGATAATTCACCCCTCCACTTT
TRBV24-1	TRBJ2-3	TRBD2	many	CATSDPSGDLDTQYF	TGTGCCACCAGTGACCCTAGCGGGGACCTAGATACGCAGTATTTT
TRBV12-3/TRBV12-4	TRBJ1-1	-	-	CASSRAPGDTEAFF	TGTGCCAGCAGCCGGGCCCCGGGAGACACTGAAGCTTTCTTT
TRBV20-1	TRBJ2-7	TRBD2	-	CSAFTSGSYNEQYF	TGCAGTGCTTTTACTAGCGGGTCTTACAATGAGCAGTACTTC
TRBV9	TRBJ1-4	TRBD1	-	CASSGDRGNEKLFF	TGTGCCAGCAGCGGAGACAGGGGAAATGAAAAACTGTTTTTT
TRBV12-3/TRBV12-4	TRBJ2-3	-	-	CASRDSYTDTQYF	TGTGCCAGCAGGGACAGCTACACAGATACGCAGTATTTT
TRBV4-2	TRBJ2-5	-	once	CASTYSPQTRYF	TGTGCCAGCACCTATTCACCGCAGACCCGGTACTTC